Below are 2 T cell receptor beta chains sequenced from a single sample in a study of blood T cell repertoires in COVID-19. The protocol was immunoSEQ multiplex PCR, while the TCRdb copy is restricted to in-frame clones and leaves out a portion. The sample records about 270,000 clones, roughly 90% being singletons. Material: peripheral blood. These receptors originate from a woman aged 30 to 39 with COVID-19, enrolled during active disease.

The CDR3 nucleotides are TGTGCCAGCAGTTCTTCCAACTATGGCTACACCTTC. Protein sequence: CASSSSNYGYTF. V is TRBV6-4 and J is TRBJ1-2; D uncertain. CDR1 and CDR2 (germline): MRHNA, SNTAGT. V was shortened by 5 bases and J by 2 bases, with 6 bases between the two germline ends. The CDR3 sequence is 12 residues long.

The gene calls are TRBV5-1 and TRBJ2-7, with 10 positions matching TRBD2. The CDR3 extends over 15 amino acids. Germline lookup yields CDR1 SGHRS and CDR2 YFSETQ. The V segment lost 2 bases and the J segment 2 bases; nucleotides outside the gene matches: 4. The CDR3: CASSFLAGGPYEQYF. The CDR3 region has the DNA TGCGCCAGCAGCTTCTTAGCGGGGGGCCCCTACGAGCAGTACTTC.